These 14 T cell receptor beta chains were sequenced from one sample in a study of control samples from healthy donors and cancer patients (dated by TCRdb to 2018 to 2020). Receptors were amplified or captured by the immunoSEQ multiplex PCR assay. TCRdb took over this immuneACCESS table, retaining in-frame rearrangements with V and J assigned. Such tables are incomplete; in checked studies, under half of the missing clones stem from an unresolved V gene, and the remainder is unexplained. The sample profile shows around 85,000 clones; roughly 89% of them were found once. Of the sample, 7.6% falls within the top ten clones. The sample consisted of blood. Receptor source: a woman aged 55 to 70 in good health.

The chain uses TRBV15 and TRBJ1-2; 7 bases are a match to TRBD1. The CDR3 contains 14 residues. The ends lost 1 base at V and 4 bases at J; junction bases unmatched: 3. Germline CDR1 reads LNHNV; CDR2 reads YYDKDF (reference sequence). CDR3 amino acids: CATSRGRQGYGYTF. CDR3 DNA: TGTGCCACCAGCAGAGGACGACAGGGCTATGGCTACACCTTC.

CDR3 sequence: CASSLGSDTEAFF. The CDR3 nucleotides are TGCGCCAGCAGCTTAGGGTCGGACACTGAAGCTTTCTTT. The chain uses TRBV5-1 and TRBJ1-1; no reliable D call. V lost 2 bases and J 3 bases, leaving 8 bases between the germline ends. CDR1 is SGHRS, CDR2 YFSETQ, per germline. The length of the CDR3 is 13 residues.

This chain joins TRBV12-3 or TRBV12-4 and TRBJ2-7; no firm D call. Trimming removed 2 bases at V and 12 bases at J, with 14 bases between. The CDR3 is made up of 12 amino acids. The CDR3 reads CASSLLPQARYF. The CDR3 bases are TGTGCCAGCAGTTTATTACCCCAGGCTCGGTACTTC.

This chain links TRBV5-1 with TRBJ1-2, with D hard to call. The V end lost 0 bases, the J end lost 5 bases, and 8 bases lay between the germline ends. Looked up from germline, CDR1 is SGHRS and CDR2 is YFSETQ. The length of the CDR3 is 13 residues. In nucleotides, the CDR3 is TGCGCCAGCAGCTTGGCCTCCGGGTATGGCTACACCTTC. This gives the protein CASSLASGYGYTF.

Turning to this clone: Its ends do not fully match the called genes, so a read error is possible. The chain employs TRBV19 and TRBJ1-1, with 8 bases lining up with TRBD1. The CDR3 covers 13 residues. The germline gives CDR1 LNHDA, CDR2 SQIVND (reference sequence). CDR3 bases: TGTGCCAGTAGGACGACAGGGGAGGCTGAGGCTTTCTTT. Translation gives CASRTTGEAEAFF.

This clone was detected ten times or more. The genes are TRBV15 and TRBJ1-4; D remains unclear. Germline CDR1 reads LNHNV; CDR2 reads YYDKDF (reference sequence). Trimming removed 10 bases at V and 4 bases at J, with 10 bases between. The CDR3 has 12 residues. CDR3 sequence: CASSSGNEKLFF. Here the CDR3 DNA reads TGTGCCAGTTCCAGCGGTAATGAAAAACTGTTTTTT.

The rearrangement links TRBV19 to TRBJ2-5, with 7 bases lining up with TRBD2. Germline V gives CDR1 LNHDA, CDR2 SQIVND (reference sequence). The CDR3 has 14 amino acids. Trimming removed 6 bases from V and 5 bases from J; junction bases left unmatched: 9. CDR3 protein: CASSGTGTIETQYF. The CDR3 coding sequence is TGTGCCAGTAGCGGAACCGGGACTATCGAGACCCAGTACTTC.

The chain joins TRBV30 to TRBJ1-2; D is possibly TRBD1 (5 bases). V lost 7 bases to trimming and J lost 12 bases, with 21 bases between them. Germline V gene data show CDR1 as GTSNPN and CDR2 as SVGIG (reference sequence). The CDR3 spans 12 residues. CDR3 sequence reads: CAYRTDTEWDTF. The CDR3 coding sequence is TGTGCCTACCGCACGGACACCGAATGGGACACCTTC. The full variable domain, with the rest looked up from reference TRBV30 and TRBJ1-2, is SQTIHQWPATLVQPVGSPLSLECTVEGTSNPNLYWYRQAAGRGLQLLFYSVGIGQISSEVPQNLSASRPQDRQFILSSKKLLLSDSGFYLCAYRTDTEWDTFGSGTRLTVV.

This clone occurred once. The chain has TRBV24-1 and TRBJ2-7; D possibly corresponds to TRBD1 (5 bases). Deletions cut 0 bases from V and 3 bases from J, with 8 bases between. This CDR3 has 14 residues. CDR1 and CDR2 from the germline V gene are KGHDR and SFDVKD. The DNA of the CDR3 is TGTGCCACCAGTGATTTGGACAGACTCTACGAGCAGTACTTC. This encodes CATSDLDRLYEQYF.

The chain employs TRBV13 and TRBJ2-3; D gene unclear. CDR1 and CDR2 from the germline V gene are PRHDT and FYEKMQ (reference sequence). CDR3 length: 16 amino acids. V gave up 4 bases and J gave up 2 bases, with 16 bases separating them. CDR3 nucleotides: TGTGCCAGCAGCTCCCTCAGCACCCACTTCACAGATACGCAGTATTTT. Its protein is CASSSLSTHFTDTQYF.

The gene calls are TRBV7-2 and TRBJ2-7, with 7 positions matching TRBD2. The CDR3 runs 14 residues. Germline V gene data show CDR1 as SGHTA and CDR2 as FQGNSA. J was trimmed by 3 bases and V by 3 bases; bases with no gene match: 5. The CDR3 DNA follows: TGTGCCAGCAGCTTTACTAGCGCCGACTACGAGCAGTACTTC. This codes for CASSFTSADYEQYF.

This clone was seen only once. This chain connects TRBV4-3 to TRBJ2-1; 7 nucleotides agree with TRBD2. The germline CDR1 and CDR2 sequences are LGHNA and YSLEER. This CDR3 comprises 17 residues. Trimming took 4 bases from V and 2 from J; bases not matched to a gene: 11. CDR3 sequence (DNA): TGCGCCAGCAGCCCACGACTAGCTGGAGGTACCTACAATGAGCAGTTCTTC. This codes for CASSPRLAGGTYNEQFF.

This sequence joins TRBV10-3 and TRBJ2-2; D ambiguous. Trimming shortened V by 6 bases and J by 0 bases, and 5 bases separated the two germline ends. CDR1 and CDR2 from the germline V gene are ENHRY and SYGVKD. The CDR3 consists of 13 residues. CDR3 sequence: CAIRTSNTGELFF. The CDR3 region has the DNA TGTGCCATCAGGACATCGAACACCGGGGAGCTGTTTTTT.

The genes are TRBV2 and TRBJ2-2; D gene uncertain. The germline V gene has CDR1 SNHLY and CDR2 FYNNEI. Trimming took off 6 bases at V and 5 bases at J, with 13 bases between the two ends. The CDR3 is 14 residues long. CDR3 sequence reads: CASRGLLVTGELFF. As DNA, the CDR3 is TGTGCCAGCAGAGGTCTGTTGGTTACCGGGGAGCTGTTTTTT.